The clone carrying this T cell receptor (beta chain) appeared many times. Time point specified: patch test 1, 2 weeks after DPC sensitization. Treatment of the sample: therapeutic diphenylcyclopropenone sensitization with weekly scalp DPC. Non-pregnant alopecia patients aged 18 to 70, suitable for DPC therapy. This entry belongs to a study of human T cells and chemical hapten exposure. About the research overall: Patients additionally received therapeutic doses of diphenylcyclopropenone on the scalp once a week, and this continued throughout the roughly 26-week study. Patients were mainly female, each with alopecia areata, totalis or universalis.

The ends were cut back, 5 bases at V and 7 bases at J, with 15 bases in the middle. Germline V gene data show CDR1 as SQVTM and CDR2 as ANQGSEA. The CDR3 loop spans 13 amino acids. Library preparation tagged each individual cDNA molecule with a unique molecular identifier. Each CDR3 protein is one row after TCRdb ran MiXCR on the RACE reads. The sample has 150,000 to 200,000 distinct CDR3 sequences; more than 14% are singletons. J is TRBJ2-1 and V is TRBV29-1; D is possibly TRBD1 (5 bases). The sequence derives from a woman aged 30 to 39 with alopecia areata. Some clones in this sample may be carry-over from other donors' samples. The sequences come from whole blood, collected in connection with sensitization to the hapten diphenylcyclopropenone (DPC). The chain's CDR3 is CSVLSRVDNEQFF. DNA of the CDR3: TGCAGCGTTCTTTCCAGGGTTGATAATGAGCAGTTCTTC.